This TCR beta chain was recorded in a study of blood T cell repertoires in COVID-19 (dated by TCRdb to about 2020). For context, the study as a whole: Samples covering the acute and convalescent phases of COVID-19 were provided by collaborators in the United States, Italy and Spain. The repertoires were made available in a free public database intended to serve as a resource for research on the immune response to SARS-CoV-2. Sample metadata almost always included a de-identified subject ID, COVID-19 status, age in years and sex. Subjects who had been exposed to COVID-19, were actively infected with it, or had recovered from it provided the deeply sampled blood TCRbeta repertoires that made up the dataset. The samples were drawn from the first 160 participants of the ongoing ImmuneRACE study and from under 1,500 subjects provided by 6 global collaborators. The material from the prospective study consisted of cDNA or gDNA derived from T cells, B-cell-depleted T cells, or PBMCs. Where HLA class I and class II types were available, the types were taken from metadata supplied by the sample provider, not from assay-based typing. Paper-wide results and their limitations: The amount of clinical and demographic metadata varied by source and participant and was provided uncurated.

The collaborating institutions used their own protocols to collect whole blood in K2EDTA tubes. For TCRbeta analysis, collaborator samples were shipped as frozen whole blood, as isolated PBMCs, or as DNA extracted from either sample type. TCRbeta CDR3 regions were amplified from genomic DNA using the immunoSEQ Assay, a bias-controlled multiplex PCR. The original pipeline was this. Within the assay, amplification of reference gene primers was used to estimate how many nucleated cells each sample contained. To quantify the absolute abundance of each unique TCRbeta CDR3 rearrangement, sequence reads were collapsed and filtered. For each sample, productive Simpson clonality was calculated as the square root of Simpson's diversity index across productive rearrangements. TCRdb mirrors the immuneACCESS table, restricted to in-frame sequences. Some clones are absent from its copies; in checked studies, under half trace to an unresolved V gene, and the reason for the others is unknown. The DNA was the basis for D and trimming; V, J and clone size are from that table. This sample holds more than 200,000 clones; 83% were observed only once. The ten largest clones represent roughly 2.6% of the sample.

Concerning this clone: Which antigen it targets is not known. No qualities accompany the bases; no much larger clone lies one base away.

The germline V gene (reference sequence) specifies SGHNT as CDR1 and YYREEE as CDR2. The CDR3 covers 15 residues, taking in both the cysteine and the phenylalanine. CDR3 DNA only is kept here, 45 bases in frame from base 1. V gives up 4 bases and J gives up 0 bases, and the segment between their germline ends measures 11 bases. This chain is built from TRBV5-4 and TRBJ1-3; TRBD1 is a weak D gene call, 5 bases matching. The sequence was collected from a woman aged 35 to 49 with active or convalescent COVID-19. Input material: peripheral blood. Read as DNA, the sequence is TGTGCCAGCAGCCCTGGGGCTAGCTCTGGAAACACCATATATTTT. Its translation is CASSPGASSGNTIYF.